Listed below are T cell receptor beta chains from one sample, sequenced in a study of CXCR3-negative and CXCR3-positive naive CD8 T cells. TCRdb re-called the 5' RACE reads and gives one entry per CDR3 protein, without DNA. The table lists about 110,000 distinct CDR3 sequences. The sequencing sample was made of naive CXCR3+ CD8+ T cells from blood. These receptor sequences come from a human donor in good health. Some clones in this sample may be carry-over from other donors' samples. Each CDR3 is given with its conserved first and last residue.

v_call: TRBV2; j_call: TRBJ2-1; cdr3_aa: CASGLSYNEQFF
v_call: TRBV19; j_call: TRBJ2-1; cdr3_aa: CASSTGSGGFYNEQFF
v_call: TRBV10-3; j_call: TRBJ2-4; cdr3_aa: CAISEGRDYLGGIQYF
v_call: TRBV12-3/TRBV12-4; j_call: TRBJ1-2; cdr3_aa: CASSFTGNYGFTF
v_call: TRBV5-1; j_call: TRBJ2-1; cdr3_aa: CASSRGLAGAAGNEQFF
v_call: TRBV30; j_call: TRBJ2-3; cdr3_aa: CAWSRHNTDTQYF
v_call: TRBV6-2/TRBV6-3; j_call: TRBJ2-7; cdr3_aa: CASSYGSGTGLDYEQYF
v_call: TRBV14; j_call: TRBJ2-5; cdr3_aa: CASSQGSGVGETQYF
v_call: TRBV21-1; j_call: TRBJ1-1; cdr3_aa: CASSKGGTGGYRYTEAFF
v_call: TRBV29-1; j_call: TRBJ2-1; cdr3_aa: CSVETLDLGNEQFF
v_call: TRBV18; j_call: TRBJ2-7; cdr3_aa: CASSSTGYPYEQYF
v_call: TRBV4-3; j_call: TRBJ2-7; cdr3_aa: CASSQDRGSSYEQYF
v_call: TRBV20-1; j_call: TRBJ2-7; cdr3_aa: CSARDNGGSYEQYF
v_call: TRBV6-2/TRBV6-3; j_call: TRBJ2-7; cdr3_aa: CASSYPDSGYYEQYF
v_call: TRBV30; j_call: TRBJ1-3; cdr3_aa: CAARGAANTIYF
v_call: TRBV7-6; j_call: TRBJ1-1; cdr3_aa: CASSLAGREAFF
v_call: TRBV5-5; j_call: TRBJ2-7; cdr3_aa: CASSYGQGNEQYF
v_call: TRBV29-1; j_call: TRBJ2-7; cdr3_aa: CSVEDPWGTDGYEQYF
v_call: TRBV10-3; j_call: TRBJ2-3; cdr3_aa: CAIRSDTISTDTQYF
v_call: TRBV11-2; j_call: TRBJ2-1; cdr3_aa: CASSLSPEQFF
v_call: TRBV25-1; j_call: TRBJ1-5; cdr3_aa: CASSGWTGDQPQHF
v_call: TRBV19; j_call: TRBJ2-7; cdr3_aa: CASSILVSYEQYF